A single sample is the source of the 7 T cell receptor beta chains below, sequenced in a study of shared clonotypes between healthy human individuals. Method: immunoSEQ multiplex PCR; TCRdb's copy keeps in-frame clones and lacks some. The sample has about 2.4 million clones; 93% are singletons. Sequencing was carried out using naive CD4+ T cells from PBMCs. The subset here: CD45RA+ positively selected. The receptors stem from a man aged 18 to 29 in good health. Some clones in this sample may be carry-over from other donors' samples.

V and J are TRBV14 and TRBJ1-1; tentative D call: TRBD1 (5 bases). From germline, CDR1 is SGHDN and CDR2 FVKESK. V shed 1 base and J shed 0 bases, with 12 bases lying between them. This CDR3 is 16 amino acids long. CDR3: CASSQGSWGMNTEAFF. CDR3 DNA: TGTGCCAGCAGCCAAGGGTCATGGGGCATGAACACTGAAGCTTTCTTT.

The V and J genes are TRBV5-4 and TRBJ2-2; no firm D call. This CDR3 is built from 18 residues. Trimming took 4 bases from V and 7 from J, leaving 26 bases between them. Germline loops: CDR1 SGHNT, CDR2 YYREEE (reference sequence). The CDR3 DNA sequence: TGTGCCAGCAGCGCTTTTGGGCCGAGCCTGACTTGGGGCGGGGAGCTGTTTTTT. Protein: CASSAFGPSLTWGGELFF.

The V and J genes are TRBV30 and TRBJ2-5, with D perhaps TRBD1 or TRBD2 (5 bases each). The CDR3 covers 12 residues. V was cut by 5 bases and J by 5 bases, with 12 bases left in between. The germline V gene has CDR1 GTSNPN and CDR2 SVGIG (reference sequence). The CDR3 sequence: CAWGAGRETQYF. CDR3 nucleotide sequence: TGTGCCTGGGGGGCGGGTCGGGAGACCCAGTACTTC.

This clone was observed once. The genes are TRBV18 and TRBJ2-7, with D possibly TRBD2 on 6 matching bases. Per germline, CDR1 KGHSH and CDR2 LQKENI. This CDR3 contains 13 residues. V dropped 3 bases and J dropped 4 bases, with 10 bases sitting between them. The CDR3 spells CASSPPDYYEQYF. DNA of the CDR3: TGTGCCAGCTCACCCCCGGACTATTACGAGCAGTACTTC.

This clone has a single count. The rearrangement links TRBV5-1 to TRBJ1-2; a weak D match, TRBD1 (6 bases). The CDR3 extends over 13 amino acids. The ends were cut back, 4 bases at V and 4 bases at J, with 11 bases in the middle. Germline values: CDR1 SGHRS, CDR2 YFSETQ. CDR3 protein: CASSPTGVYGYTF. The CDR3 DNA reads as TGCGCCAGCAGCCCGACAGGTGTCTATGGCTACACCTTC. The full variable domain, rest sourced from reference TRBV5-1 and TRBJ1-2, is KAGVTQTPRYLIKTRGQQVTLSCSPISGHRSVSWYQQTPGQGLQFLFEYFSETQRNKGNFPGRFSGRQFSNSRSEMNVSTLELGDSALYLCASSPTGVYGYTFGSGTRLTVV.

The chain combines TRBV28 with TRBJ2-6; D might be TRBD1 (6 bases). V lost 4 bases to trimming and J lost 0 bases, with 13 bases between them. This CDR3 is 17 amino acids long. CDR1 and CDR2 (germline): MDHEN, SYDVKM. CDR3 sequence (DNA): TGTGCCAGCAGTTCCCTGACAGGCCCCTCTGGGGCCAACGTCCTGACTTTC. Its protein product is CASSSLTGPSGANVLTF.

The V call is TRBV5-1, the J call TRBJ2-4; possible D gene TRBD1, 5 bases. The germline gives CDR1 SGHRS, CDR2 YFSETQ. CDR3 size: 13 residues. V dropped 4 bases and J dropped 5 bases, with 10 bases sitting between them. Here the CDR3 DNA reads TGCGCCAGCAGCGTGGTAGGGGAAAACATTCAGTACTTC. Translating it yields CASSVVGENIQYF.